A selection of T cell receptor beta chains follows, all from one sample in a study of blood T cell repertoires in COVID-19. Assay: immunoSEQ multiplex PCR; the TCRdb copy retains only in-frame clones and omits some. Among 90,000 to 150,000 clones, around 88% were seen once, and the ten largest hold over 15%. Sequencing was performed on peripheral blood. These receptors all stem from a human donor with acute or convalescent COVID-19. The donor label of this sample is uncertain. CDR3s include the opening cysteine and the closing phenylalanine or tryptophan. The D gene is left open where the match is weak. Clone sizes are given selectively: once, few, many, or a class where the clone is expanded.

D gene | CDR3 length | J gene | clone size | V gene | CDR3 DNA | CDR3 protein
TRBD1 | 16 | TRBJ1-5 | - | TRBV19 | TGTGCCAGTAGTACGGGGGACAGTAACATATATCAGCCCCAGCATTTT | CASSTGDSNIYQPQHF
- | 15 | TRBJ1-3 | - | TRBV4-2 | TGTGCCAGCAGCCAAAGTGACATTTCTGGAAACACCATATATTTT | CASSQSDISGNTIYF
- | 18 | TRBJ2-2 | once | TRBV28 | TGTGCCAGCAGTTTAAGCGGGACAGGAAGACCGAACACCGGGGAGCTGTTTTTT | CASSLSGTGRPNTGELFF
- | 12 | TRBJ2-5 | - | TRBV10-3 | TGTGCCACCTCAGTAGCGTTGGAGACCCAGTACTTC | CATSVALETQYF
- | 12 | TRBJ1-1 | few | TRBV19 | TGTGCCAGTTTATCCTTCAACACTGAAGCTTTCTTT | CASLSFNTEAFF
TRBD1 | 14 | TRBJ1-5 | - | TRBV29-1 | TGCAGCGTTGAGGACAGGGGCTACAATCAGCCCCAGCATTTT | CSVEDRGYNQPQHF
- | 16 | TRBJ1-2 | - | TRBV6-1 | TGTGCCAGCAGTGAAGCGCTTCGGGGGGGCGTCTATGGCTACACCTTC | CASSEALRGGVYGYTF
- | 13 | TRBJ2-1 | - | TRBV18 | TGTGCCAGCTCACTGTCGAGGGGGTATGAGCAGTTCTTC | CASSLSRGYEQFF
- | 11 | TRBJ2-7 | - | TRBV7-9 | TGTGCCAGCAGCTCTACCTACGAGCAGTACTTC | CASSSTYEQYF
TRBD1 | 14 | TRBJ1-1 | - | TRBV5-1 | TGCGCCAGCAGCTCCGGGACAGAGTACACTGAAGCTTTCTTT | CASSSGTEYTEAFF
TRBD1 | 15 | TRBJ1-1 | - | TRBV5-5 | TGTGCCAGCAGCCTGTGGGGACAGGTTGTTACTGAAGCTTTCTTT | CASSLWGQVVTEAFF
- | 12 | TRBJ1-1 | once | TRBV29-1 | TGCAGCGTTGAATTATCGGGGGGCGAAGCTTTCTTT | CSVELSGGEAFF
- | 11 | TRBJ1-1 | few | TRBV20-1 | TGCAGCTCCGGTATGGTGGCTGAAGCTTTCTTT | CSSGMVAEAFF
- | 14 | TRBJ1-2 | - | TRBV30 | TGTGCCTGGAGTAGGTCCGGACATATTAGTGGCTACACCTTC | CAWSRSGHISGYTF
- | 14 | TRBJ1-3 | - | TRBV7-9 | TGTGCCAGCAGCTTTGGTGTTTCTAGTAACACCATATATTTT | CASSFGVSSNTIYF
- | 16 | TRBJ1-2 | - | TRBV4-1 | TGCGCCAGCAGCCAAACCGGGACAACTGCTAACTATGGCTACACCTTC | CASSQTGTTANYGYTF
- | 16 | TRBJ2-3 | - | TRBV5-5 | TGTGCCAGCAGCTTGGTTGGGGGGGCCAGGACAGATACGCAGTATTTT | CASSLVGGARTDTQYF
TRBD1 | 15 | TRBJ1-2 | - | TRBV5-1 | TGCGCCAGCAGCCCGTACTCACAGGGGCCGGATGGCTACACCTTC | CASSPYSQGPDGYTF
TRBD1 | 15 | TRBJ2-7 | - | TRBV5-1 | TGCGCCAGCAGCTTGACACCGGGACAGGGCTACGAGCAGTACTTC | CASSLTPGQGYEQYF
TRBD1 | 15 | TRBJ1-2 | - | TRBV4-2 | TGTGCCAGCAGCCACAGACAGGGGGCGAACTATGGCTACACCTTC | CASSHRQGANYGYTF
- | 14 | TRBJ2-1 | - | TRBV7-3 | TGTGCCAGCAGCCGAGGACAGTCCTACAATGAGCAGTTCTTC | CASSRGQSYNEQFF
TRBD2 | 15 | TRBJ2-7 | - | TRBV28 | TGTGCCAGCAGTGTGACTAGCGGGAGGGCCGGGGAGCAGTACTTC | CASSVTSGRAGEQYF
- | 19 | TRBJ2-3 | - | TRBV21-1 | TGTGCCAGCAGTGAAAGGGGTAGCGGGGGGGTTCGGTGCACAGATACGCAGTATTTT | CASSERGSGGVRCTDTQYF
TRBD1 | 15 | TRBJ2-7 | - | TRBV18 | TGTGCCAGCTCACCGTCCGGGACAGCTGCCTACGAGCAGTACTTC | CASSPSGTAAYEQYF
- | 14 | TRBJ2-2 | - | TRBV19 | TGTGCCAGCGGTCGCGGGCGGGGCGTCGGGGAGCTGTTTTTT | CASGRGRGVGELFF
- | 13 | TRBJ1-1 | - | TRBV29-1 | TGCAGCGCCTCAACAGCAAAGAACACTGAAGCTTTCTTT | CSASTAKNTEAFF
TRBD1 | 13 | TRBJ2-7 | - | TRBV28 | TGTGCCAGCAGCCTAGGACAGGGATGGGAGCAGTACTTC | CASSLGQGWEQYF
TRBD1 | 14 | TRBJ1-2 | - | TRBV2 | TGTGCCAGCAAAGACAGGGGGCACGACTATGGCTACACCTTC | CASKDRGHDYGYTF
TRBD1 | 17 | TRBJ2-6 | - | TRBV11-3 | TGTGCCAGCAGCTTAGGCCCAGGGGGCTTTGGGGCCAACGTCCTGACTTTC | CASSLGPGGFGANVLTF
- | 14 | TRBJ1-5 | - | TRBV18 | TGTGCCAGCTCTCCACCGGGGCCGAATCAGCCCCAGCATTTT | CASSPPGPNQPQHF
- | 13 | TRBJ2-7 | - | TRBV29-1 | TGCAGCGTTGAAGATCAGGTCCGGGGAAGGCAGTACTTC | CSVEDQVRGRQYF
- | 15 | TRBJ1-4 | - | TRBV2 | TGTGCCAGCAGTACGATGACAGGAGCTAATGAAAAACTGTTTTTT | CASSTMTGANEKLFF
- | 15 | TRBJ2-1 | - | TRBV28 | TGTGCCAGCAGCTTGTCAGGGCTAAACTACAATGAGCAGTTCTTC | CASSLSGLNYNEQFF
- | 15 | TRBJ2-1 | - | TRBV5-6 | TGTGCCAGCAGCTTGTACTACAGCGAGGGCAATGAGCAGTTCTTC | CASSLYYSEGNEQFF
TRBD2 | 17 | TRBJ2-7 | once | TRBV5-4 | TGTGCCAGCAGCACACCGGGACTAGCGGGTCACTCCTACGAGCAGTACTTC | CASSTPGLAGHSYEQYF
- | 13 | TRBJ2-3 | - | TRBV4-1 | TGCGCCAGCAGCCAACCCCCAATGGATACGCAGTATTTT | CASSQPPMDTQYF
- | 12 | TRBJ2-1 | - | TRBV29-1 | TGCAGCGTTGAAGATCGTAGCGATGAGCAGTTCTTC | CSVEDRSDEQFF
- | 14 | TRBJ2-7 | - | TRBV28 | TGTGCCAGCAGTTCCGGGGGAGCTCTCGGCGAGCAGTACTTC | CASSSGGALGEQYF
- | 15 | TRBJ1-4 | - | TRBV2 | TGTGCCAGCAGTGGGCAGGGTCCGGCTAATGAAAAACTGTTTTTT | CASSGQGPANEKLFF
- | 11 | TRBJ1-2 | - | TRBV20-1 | TGCAGTGCTAGCCCCACTAGTGGCTACACCTTC | CSASPTSGYTF
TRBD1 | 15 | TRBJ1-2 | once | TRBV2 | TGTGCCAGCAGTGGGACAGGGGGCGCAAGTTATGGCTACACCTTC | CASSGTGGASYGYTF
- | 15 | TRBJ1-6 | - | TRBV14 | TGTGCCAGCAGCCTATACAGGGAAAGAAGTTCACCCCTCCACTTT | CASSLYRERSSPLHF
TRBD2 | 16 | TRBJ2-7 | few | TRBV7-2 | TGTGCCAGCAGCTTATGGCGAAGCGGGGGGGCCCGGGAGCAGTACTTC | CASSLWRSGGAREQYF
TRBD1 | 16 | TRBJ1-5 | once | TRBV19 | TGTGCCAGTAGTGTGACAGGGGGAGATAGCAATCAGCCCCAGCATTTT | CASSVTGGDSNQPQHF
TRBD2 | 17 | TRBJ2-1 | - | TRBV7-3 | TGTGCCAGCAGCTTAATTGCAAAGACTAGCGGGAGCGGTGAGCAGTTCTTC | CASSLIAKTSGSGEQFF
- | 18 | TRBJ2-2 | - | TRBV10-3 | TGTGCCATCGGCGGAATGAAACAAGCTATCGTGAACACCGGGGAGCTGTTTTTT | CAIGGMKQAIVNTGELFF
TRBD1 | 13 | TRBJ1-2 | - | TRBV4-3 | TGCGCCAGCAGCCAAACACAGGGGGATGGCTACACCTTC | CASSQTQGDGYTF
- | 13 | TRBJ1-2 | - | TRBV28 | TGTGCCAGCCTGAGGGATTTAGTCGGGGGCTACACCTTC | CASLRDLVGGYTF
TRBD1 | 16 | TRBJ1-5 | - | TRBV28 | TGTGCCAGCAGCTCCCTGGAGGGGGCGTCAATTCAGCCCCAGCATTTT | CASSSLEGASIQPQHF
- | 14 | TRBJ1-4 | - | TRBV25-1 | TGTGCCAGCAGTGAAAGGACTTCTCGGGGAAAACTGTTTTTT | CASSERTSRGKLFF
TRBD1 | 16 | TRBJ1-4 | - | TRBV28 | TGTGCCAGCAGTTTAGGGACAGGGGCTAATAATGAAAAACTGTTTTTT | CASSLGTGANNEKLFF
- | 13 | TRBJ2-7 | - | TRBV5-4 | TGTGCCAGCAGCTTGGACTCCATCTACGAGCAGTACTTC | CASSLDSIYEQYF
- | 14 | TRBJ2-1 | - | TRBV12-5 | TGTGCTAGTGGTTTAAGCGGACCCTACAATGAGCAGTTCTTC | CASGLSGPYNEQFF
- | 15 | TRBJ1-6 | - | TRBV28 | TGTGCCAGCAGTGTAGGCGGCAGTTCCCATTCACCCCTCCACTTT | CASSVGGSSHSPLHF
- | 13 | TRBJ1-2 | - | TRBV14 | TGTGCCAGCAGTTTAACAGCGGACTATGGCTACACCTTC | CASSLTADYGYTF
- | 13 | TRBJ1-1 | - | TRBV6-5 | TGTGCCAGCATCAACGCCGGGGGCACTGAAGCTTTCTTT | CASINAGGTEAFF